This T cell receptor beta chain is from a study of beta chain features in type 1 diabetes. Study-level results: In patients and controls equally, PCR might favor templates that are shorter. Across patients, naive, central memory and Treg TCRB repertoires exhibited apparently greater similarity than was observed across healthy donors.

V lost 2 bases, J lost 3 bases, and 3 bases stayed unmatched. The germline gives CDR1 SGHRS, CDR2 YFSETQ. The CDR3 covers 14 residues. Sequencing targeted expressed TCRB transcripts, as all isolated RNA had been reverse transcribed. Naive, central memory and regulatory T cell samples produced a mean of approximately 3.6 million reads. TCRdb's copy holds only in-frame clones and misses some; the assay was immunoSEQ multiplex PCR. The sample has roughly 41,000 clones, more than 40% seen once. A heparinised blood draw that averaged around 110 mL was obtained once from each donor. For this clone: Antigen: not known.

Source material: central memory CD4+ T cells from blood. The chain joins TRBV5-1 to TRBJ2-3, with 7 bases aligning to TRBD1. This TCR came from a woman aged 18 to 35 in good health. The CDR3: CASSLGQETDTQYF. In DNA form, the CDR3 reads TGCGCCAGCAGCTTAGGACAGGAAACAGATACGCAGTATTTT.